A single sample gave rise to the 3 T cell receptor beta chains below, sequenced in a study of blood T cell repertoires in COVID-19. Clones were read by immunoSEQ multiplex PCR, and TCRdb kept only the in-frame ones, dropping some. The sample holds about 200,000 clones, 70% to 90% seen once. Specimen: peripheral blood. The receptors originated from a man younger than 40 who had recovered from COVID-19.

The chain links TRBV2 to TRBJ1-2, with D tentatively TRBD1 (5 bases). The V gene's germline CDR1 is SNHLY and CDR2 FYNNEI. This CDR3 is built from 14 residues. Trimming left V 1 base short and J 7 bases short, with 13 bases between. The CDR3 DNA is TGTGCCAGCAGTGAAGGGCAGGGAGGTCGTGGCTACACCTTC. Translating gives CASSEGQGGRGYTF.

This clone was counted a few times. The CDR3 nucleotides are TGTGCCAGCAGCTTTCCGGGGGCTGAAGCTTTCTTT. This translates into CASSFPGAEAFF. This chain uses TRBV7-9 with TRBJ1-1; a possible D gene is TRBD1 (5 bases). V was cut by 3 bases and J by 6 bases, with 8 bases left in between. Germline V CDR1 and CDR2: SEHNR, FQNEAQ (reference sequence). The CDR3 has 12 amino acids.

V is TRBV5-1 and J is TRBJ2-7, with 10 bases identical to TRBD1. The germline gives CDR1 SGHRS, CDR2 YFSETQ. Trimming removed 3 bases from V and 5 bases from J; junction bases left unmatched: 5. CDR3 length: 14 residues. The DNA of the CDR3 is TGCGCCAGCAGCTGGACAGGGGGGATGGACGAGCAGTACTTC. Its protein is CASSWTGGMDEQYF.